The next 23 T cell receptor beta chains were all read from a single sample in a study of beta chain features in type 1 diabetes. Study-level results: TCRB CDR3s from Type 1 diabetes patients were moderately but significantly shorter in all four CD4+ subsets.

Isolated RNA was reverse transcribed in full, so expressed TCRB transcripts were sequenced. The method was immunoSEQ multiplex PCR; TCRdb's version includes in-frame clones alone and lacks a portion of them. Of 50,000 to 70,000 clones in the sample, around 53% were seen once. No antigen has been identified for these receptors. Sequenced input: Tregs from blood. The receptors stem from a woman between 40 and 50 years old with type 1 diabetes.

The chain joins TRBV9 to TRBJ1-2, with TRBD1 matching over 7 bases. The CDR3 extends over 15 amino acids. Per germline, CDR1 SGDLS and CDR2 YYNGEE. With 0 bases clipped from V and 4 bases from J, the junction kept 6 bases outside the gene matches. The CDR3 loop is CASSVGGQTTYGYTF. The CDR3 coding sequence is TGTGCCAGCAGCGTAGGGGGACAGACAACCTATGGCTACACCTTC.

The chain carries TRBV4-3 and TRBJ2-7; 9 bases line up with TRBD1. In germline, CDR1 is LGHNA, CDR2 YSLEER. The CDR3 covers 13 residues. Unmatched junction bases numbered 6, after V lost 6 bases and J lost 6 bases. CDR3 residues: CASSQTGGGEQYF. The CDR3 nucleotides are TGCGCCAGCAGTCAGACAGGGGGAGGCGAGCAGTACTTC.

The chain links TRBV4-1 to TRBJ2-2, with D uncertain. Trimming cost V 0 bases and J 3 bases, with 17 bases left between them. The CDR3 contains 18 residues. Germline V gene sequence: CDR1 MGHRA, CDR2 YSYEKL. CDR3 in amino acids: CASSQESVLTSYTGELFF. Written as DNA, the CDR3 is TGCGCCAGCAGCCAAGAAAGTGTCCTGACTTCGTACACCGGGGAGCTGTTTTTT.

The chain recombines TRBV5-6 with TRBJ1-1; maybe TRBD1 (5 bases). Germline V gene sequence: CDR1 SGHDT, CDR2 YYEEEE. The CDR3 totals 16 residues. Trimming pared 7 bases from V and 1 base from J, leaving 20 bases between. The CDR3 DNA follows: TGTGCCAGCCTAGGATCCTGGGGCTGGGGGAACACTGAAGCTTTCTTT. This sequence encodes CASLGSWGWGNTEAFF.

By share, this clone ranks as medium-sized. The CDR3 loop is CASSPGEGEQFF. In DNA form, the CDR3 reads TGTGCCAGCAGCCCAGGGGAGGGTGAGCAGTTCTTC. The rearrangement uses TRBV7-3 and TRBJ2-1; D perhaps matches TRBD2 (7 bases). The CDR3 consists of 12 residues. V lost 5 bases, J lost 9 bases, and 11 bases lay in between. Germline values: CDR1 SGHTA, CDR2 FQGTGA.

The CDR3 reads CASSDAELNTEAFF. CDR3 DNA sequence: TGTGCCAGCAGTGATGCAGAATTGAACACTGAAGCTTTCTTT. The chain carries TRBV6-5 and TRBJ1-1; unclear D gene. From germline, CDR1 is MNHEY and CDR2 SVGAGI. The V end was cut by 5 bases, the J end by 0 bases, with 10 bases between. CDR3 length: 14 amino acids.

There are a few counts of this clone. The V and J genes are TRBV5-5 and TRBJ1-2; D is possibly TRBD1 (6 bases). Germline V gene data show CDR1 as SGHKS and CDR2 as YYEKEE (reference sequence). Trimming cost V 4 bases and J 10 bases, with 11 bases left between them. The length of the CDR3 is 11 residues. CDR3 coding DNA: TGTGCCAGCAGCAGGGACATTGACTACACCTTC. Amino acids: CASSRDIDYTF.

This clone has a handful of counts. The rearrangement joins TRBV7-9 to TRBJ1-2, with D possibly matching TRBD1 (6 bases). CDR3 size: 14 residues. Germline loops: CDR1 SEHNR, CDR2 FQNEAQ (reference sequence). V lost 3 bases and J lost 5, with 13 bases in between. The CDR3 DNA reads TGTGCCAGCAGCTTCCACAGGGAGGGGTATGGCTACACCTTC. This translates into CASSFHREGYGYTF. The whole variable domain, remainder taken from reference TRBV7-9 and TRBJ1-2, is DTGVSQNPRHKITKRGQNVTFRCDPISEHNRLYWYRQTLGQGPEFLTYFQNEAQLEKSRLLSDRFSAERPKGSFSTLEIQRTEQGDSAMYLCASSFHREGYGYTFGSGTRLTVV.

This clone was counted many times. This CDR3 is also generated by other DNA sequences in the sample. The gene calls are TRBV7-2 and TRBJ2-1; TRBD2 agrees at 12 bases. Trimming cost V 5 bases and J 7 bases; bases outside gene matches: 9. The germline V gene encodes CDR1 SGHTA and CDR2 FQGNSA. CDR3 length equals 16 residues. The CDR3: CASSPRLAGVGNEQFF. As DNA, the CDR3 is TGTGCCAGCAGCCCCAGACTAGCGGGGGTTGGGAATGAGCAGTTCTTC. The full variable domain, completed using reference TRBV7-2 and TRBJ2-1, is GAGVSQSPSNKVTEKGKDVELRCDPISGHTALYWYRQSLGQGLEFLIYFQGNSAPDKSGLPSDRFSAERTGGSVSTLTIQRTQQEDSAVYLCASSPRLAGVGNEQFFGPGTRLTVL.

This clone appeared a few times. V and J are TRBV18 and TRBJ1-1; tentative D call: TRBD1 (6 bases). CDR1 is KGHSH, CDR2 LQKENI, per germline. This CDR3 comprises 15 residues. V was cut by 3 bases and J by 3 bases, with 14 bases left in between. CDR3 amino acids: CASSPYRAGDTEAFF. The CDR3 DNA sequence: TGTGCCAGCTCACCTTACAGGGCCGGCGACACTGAAGCTTTCTTT.

The chain recombines TRBV6-5 with TRBJ1-1, with D possibly matching TRBD1 (6 bases). Trimming left V 7 bases short and J 10 bases short, with 16 bases between. The CDR3 length is 12 residues. The germline gives CDR1 MNHEY, CDR2 SVGAGI. The CDR3 spells CASNPGGGIAFF. CDR3 DNA: TGTGCCAGCAACCCGGGCGGGGGCATAGCTTTCTTT.

In regard to this clone: The junction departs from germline at one end; a sequencing error may be responsible. V is TRBV7-2 and J is TRBJ2-7; D uncertain. CDR1 is SGHTA and CDR2 is FQGNSA in the germline V gene. CDR3 length equals 12 residues. CDR3 amino acids: CASSLALAVADF. The DNA for the CDR3 is TGTGCCAGCAGCTTAGCGTTGGCTGTCGCGGACTTC.

This chain uses TRBV30 with TRBJ1-5, with D possibly being TRBD1 (6 bases). CDR3 length: 13 amino acids. Germline CDR1 reads GTSNPN; CDR2 reads SVGIG (reference sequence). V gave up 2 bases and J gave up 5 bases, with 10 bases separating them. The CDR3 spells CAWSTGLYQPQHF. CDR3 coding DNA: TGTGCCTGGAGTACAGGGCTTTATCAGCCCCAGCATTTT.

The V and J genes are TRBV27 and TRBJ1-2; no firm D call. The germline gives CDR1 MNHEY, CDR2 SMNVEV (reference sequence). Trimming pared 3 bases from V and 4 bases from J, leaving 15 bases between. CDR3 length: 15 amino acids. The CDR3: CASSLRHGLGYGYTF. CDR3 nucleotide sequence: TGTGCCAGCAGTTTGAGACATGGGCTGGGCTATGGCTACACCTTC.

The CDR3 here is CASSPGFGTDTQYF. In DNA, the CDR3 is TGTGCCAGCAGCCCGGGGTTTGGCACAGATACGCAGTATTTT. The V call is TRBV6-5, the J call TRBJ2-3; tentative D call: TRBD2 (5 bases). CDR3 length: 14 amino acids. In germline, CDR1 is MNHEY, CDR2 SVGAGI. V shed 6 bases and J shed 1 base, with 11 bases lying between them.

The chain is built from TRBV5-1 and TRBJ2-7; TRBD1 matches at 8 bases. Germline loops: CDR1 SGHRS, CDR2 YFSETQ. The CDR3 has 15 residues. Trimming took 1 base from V and 6 from J; bases not matched to a gene: 9. The CDR3 DNA reads as TGCGCCAGCAGCTTGAGGGGCGACAGGGGTGGCGAGCAGTACTTC. Amino acids: CASSLRGDRGGEQYF. Drawing the rest from reference TRBV5-1 and TRBJ2-7, the complete variable domain is KAGVTQTPRYLIKTRGQQVTLSCSPISGHRSVSWYQQTPGQGLQFLFEYFSETQRNKGNFPGRFSGRQFSNSRSEMNVSTLELGDSALYLCASSLRGDRGGEQYFGPGTRLTVT.

This clone was found once. V gene TRBV7-2 combines with J gene TRBJ1-1; TRBD1 aligns across 7 bases. Per the germline V gene, CDR1 is SGHTA and CDR2 is FQGNSA. J was trimmed by 2 bases and V by 5 bases; bases with no gene match: 5. The CDR3 has 14 residues. The CDR3 DNA is TGTGCCAGCAGCCTGGGACAGACTAACACTGAAGCTTTCTTT. Amino acids: CASSLGQTNTEAFF.

J is TRBJ1-1 and V is TRBV28, with 7 bases lining up with TRBD1. The V gene end was trimmed by 6 bases and the J gene end by 6 bases; junction bases not matched to a gene: 7. Germline loops: CDR1 MDHEN, CDR2 SYDVKM. This CDR3 comprises 13 residues. CDR3 residues: CASSQQGQAEAFF. The DNA of the CDR3 is TGTGCCAGCAGCCAACAGGGGCAGGCTGAAGCTTTCTTT.

This clone has only a few counts. Mismatch with germline at one junction end may stem from a read error. The chain carries TRBV7-2 and TRBJ2-7; 9 positions match TRBD1. The germline gives CDR1 SGHTA, CDR2 FQGNSA. This CDR3 is 16 amino acids long. CDR3 nucleotide sequence: TGCGCCAGCAGCCCCTATCATACGGGACAGGGCTACGAGCAGTACTTC. It yields the protein CASSPYHTGQGYEQYF.

The chain employs TRBV7-2 and TRBJ2-5; 9 nucleotides agree with TRBD2. Germline trimming cut 4 bases from V and 7 bases from J; bases unmatched to any gene: 13. From germline, CDR1 is SGHTA and CDR2 FQGNSA. CDR3 length: 16 amino acids. The CDR3 sequence is CASSSILLAGVATQYF. CDR3 sequence (DNA): TGTGCCAGCAGCTCGATCTTATTAGCGGGAGTCGCGACCCAGTACTTC.

The rearrangement uses TRBV5-4 and TRBJ1-4; 7 positions agree with TRBD1. The junction had 8 bases not matched to a gene; V was cut back by 0 bases and J by 3 bases. The length of the CDR3 is 17 residues. Germline V gene data show CDR1 as SGHNT and CDR2 as YYREEE (reference sequence). CDR3 DNA: TGTGCCAGCAGCTTGGGTTACAGGGGTGCACCTAATGAAAAACTGTTTTTT. It specifies CASSLGYRGAPNEKLFF.

This chain links TRBV20-1 with TRBJ2-4, with a possible D match to TRBD2 (5 bases). CDR3 size: 11 residues. The V and J ends lost 1 base and 15 bases respectively, with 13 bases between them. Per the germline V gene, CDR1 is DFQATT and CDR2 is SNEGSKA (reference sequence). DNA of the CDR3: TGCAGTGCTAGAGCCGGACTTAACAGGTACTTC. It yields the protein CSARAGLNRYF.

The chain recombines TRBV28 with TRBJ2-5; 13 bases agree with TRBD2. The V gene's germline CDR1 is MDHEN and CDR2 SYDVKM. CDR3 length equals 18 residues. J was trimmed by 5 bases and V by 3 bases; bases with no gene match: 12. CDR3: CASSLEKMGLAGRETQYF. The CDR3 DNA follows: TGTGCCAGCAGTTTGGAGAAGATGGGACTAGCGGGGAGGGAGACCCAGTACTTC.